This TCR beta chain was sequenced in a study of blood T cells in healthy people across ages (dated by TCRdb to the mid-2010s). In terms of the full investigation: In model experiments, template switching captured about one uniquely barcoded TCR beta cDNA molecule for every two T cells. To avoid experimental bias, donors of different ages were randomly spread across the sequencing lanes. The study analyzed two additional independent replicas of 1 million unique cDNA reads from the same blood draw for two donors, one aged 18 to 30 and one aged 80 or older. Using deep sequencing normalized with unique cDNA molecular identifiers, the study measured how TCR beta repertoire diversity changes with age. Donors were grouped into four age groups: young (average roughly 17 years), middle-aged (around 39), aged (over 55) and long-lived (less than 85).

The investigation overall reported the following: Because donor CMV infection status was unknown, age-related changes in expanded clonotypes were potentially confounded. Bulk unsorted PBMC profiling prevented conclusive comparison of naive and antigen-experienced compartments. Compared with the aged group, the long-lived group had more naive CD4+ T cells, fewer expanded clones and increased TCR diversity, suggesting age selection. Total diversity estimates from one million sequenced T cells were considered lower bounds and underestimates. As age increased, observed TCR beta diversity per million T cells dropped in a roughly linear way, and a significant reduction was already evident by age 40. Observed TCR beta diversity correlated strongly with the percentage of naive T cells measured by flow cytometry.

This clonotype showed up just a few times. It has no known antigen specificity. Base qualities were left out, and no much larger clone turns up one base away. The donors were 40 or so Caucasian individuals from Russia, aged 6 to 90 years, who were systemically healthy. Approximately 9.3 milliliters of peripheral blood were collected from each donor into EDTA-treated Vacutainer tubes. Ficoll-Paque density-gradient centrifugation was used to isolate PBMCs, with at least 6.5 million per sample. Trizol reagent was used to extract total RNA from PBMCs, with at least 5.5 micrograms per sample. Naive CD45RAhigh/CD27high T cell percentages were measured by flow cytometry on a PBMC aliquot from every donor. The CDR3 measures 14 amino acids from cysteine to phenylalanine. Only the CDR3 DNA is retained, 42 bases long and in frame from the first base. To prepare the library, 5' RACE was applied. The run used an Illumina HiSeq 2500. The second PCR ran for roughly 7 to 12 cycles and used a J-beta primer mix along with a sample-barcoded 5' primer. Each TCR beta cDNA molecule received a unique molecular identifier from a template-switch 5' adaptor carrying 12 random nucleotides. Each sample yielded at least 2.5 million CDR3-containing paired-end reads. The Mint cDNA synthesis kit, primed by a TRBC-specific oligonucleotide, was used to synthesize first-strand cDNA from all RNA. After uracil-DNA glycosylase treatment, a first 18-cycle PCR used universal primers M1SS and BC2_uni_R on all cDNA. Concerning the study's data processing: For normalization, 1 million high-quality reads were randomly selected from each sample, with every read carrying a distinct molecular identifier. Reads with shared molecular identifiers were discarded instead of being binned into consensus sequences. CDR3 identification, clonotype clustering and error correction used MiTCR with a Q25 quality threshold and the strictest error-elimination algorithm. A nonparametric unseen species model with Euler transformation was used to estimate a lower bound on total TCR beta diversity. The public reads were reprocessed in TCRdb via fastp at Q25 and MiXCR, keeping in-frame beta chains. Merged by CDR3 protein, the rows form single entries marked with the most common genes and DNA. None of the V and J calls come from the authors' own analysis; TCRdb made them. This sample is represented by 1.5 million or so distinct CDR3 sequences; 42% of them were singletons. The ten largest account for less than 8% of the sample.

The sequence came from a young woman in good health. Recombination connected TRBV21-1 to TRBJ2-5; TRBD1, the D gene given by the table, was not confirmed from the DNA. The assigned J gene may be wrong: the sequence end matches TRBJ2-7 better. TRBV21-1 is reported as a pseudogene. Sequenced: blood. This receptor carries the CDR3 CASSKGGPRGEQYF. The DNA reads as follows: TGTGCCAGCAGCAAAGGGGGACCAAGGGGCGAGCAGTACTTC.